These 8 T cell receptor beta chains were sequenced from one sample in a study of blood T cell repertoires in COVID-19 (dated by TCRdb to the early 2020s). Library construction relied on the immunoSEQ multiplex PCR assay. The table was pulled from immuneACCESS by TCRdb, which kept in-frame rearrangements only. Such tables lose some clones; where checked, under half of the loss comes from unresolved V genes, and the rest has no known cause. The sample table holds approximately 3,000 clones, of which roughly 80% were seen once. The ten largest clones add up to less than 25% of the sample. The specimen was peripheral blood. The receptor source for this set is a human donor in a cohort sampled during active COVID-19.

The V and J genes are TRBV6-5 and TRBJ1-1, with a possible D match to TRBD1 (6 bases). The CDR3 runs to 15 residues. Germline-derived CDR1 and CDR2 are MNHEY and SVGAGI. V was clipped by 7 bases and J by 1 base, with 16 bases between them. CDR3 region: CASIFRDTGNTEAFF. CDR3 DNA: TGTGCCAGCATTTTCCGGGACACTGGGAACACTGAAGCTTTCTTT.

The V and J genes are TRBV5-6 and TRBJ2-3; a weak D match, TRBD1 (6 bases). The CDR3 sequence is 15 residues long. V lost 2 bases, J lost 2 bases, and 12 bases lay in between. Per the germline V gene, CDR1 is SGHDT and CDR2 is YYEEEE. In DNA form, the CDR3 reads TGTGCCAGCAGCTTTGGACAGAGATCCACAGATACGCAGTATTTT. Translating it yields CASSFGQRSTDTQYF.

V usage is TRBV24-1 and J usage is TRBJ2-5; TRBD2 matches 7 bases. The CDR3 extends over 14 amino acids. V trimming: 8 bases; J trimming: 2 bases; junction bases outside the gene matches: 7. Germline assignment: CDR1 KGHDR and CDR2 SFDVKD. The CDR3 DNA reads as TGTGCCACCAACTCCCTGCGGGGGCAAGAGACCCAGTACTTC. It specifies CATNSLRGQETQYF.

The chain joins TRBV19 to TRBJ1-6; no clear D gene. CDR3 length: 14 residues. The V and J ends lost 6 bases and 9 bases respectively, with 15 bases between them. CDR1 is LNHDA and CDR2 is SQIVND in the germline V gene (reference sequence). The CDR3: CASSPRGGSSPLHF. Written as DNA, the CDR3 is TGTGCCAGTAGCCCCCGGGGAGGGAGTTCACCCCTCCACTTT.

V gene TRBV7-3 combines with J gene TRBJ2-2; a possible D gene is TRBD2 (6 bases). Germline CDR1 SGHTA, CDR2 FQGTGA. V was pared by 2 bases and J by 2 bases, with 12 bases between. The CDR3 has 16 residues. In DNA form, the CDR3 reads TGTGCCAGCAGCTTACAGGACTACCGTAACACCGGGGAGCTGTTTTTT. Translation: CASSLQDYRNTGELFF.

The CDR3 protein is CASGSSDIPGNTIYF. In nucleotides, the CDR3 is TGTGCTAGTGGTTCGTCGGACATTCCTGGAAACACCATATATTTT. The genes are TRBV12-5 and TRBJ1-3; TRBD1 is a possible D gene (5 bases). The CDR3 is 15 amino acids. Germline lookup yields CDR1 LGHNT and CDR2 FRNRAP. V dropped 4 bases and J dropped 2 bases, with 12 bases sitting between them.

The genes are TRBV18 and TRBJ2-1; 8 bases line up with TRBD2. Germline CDR1 is KGHSH and CDR2 is LQKENI. Trimming removed 1 base from V and 10 bases from J; junction bases left unmatched: 12. This CDR3 spans 16 amino acids. As DNA, the CDR3 is TGTGCCAGCTCACCACTTCATACCAGCGGGGGCGAAGAGCAGTTCTTC. Protein: CASSPLHTSGGEEQFF. Looking up the rest from reference TRBV18 and TRBJ2-1 gives the full variable domain: NAGVMQNPRHLVRRRGQEARLRCSPMKGHSHVYWYRQLPEEGLKFMVYLQKENIIDESGMPKERFSAEFPKEGPSILRIQQVVRGDSAAYFCASSPLHTSGGEEQFFGPGTRLTVL.

Only a few counts were recorded for this clone. The chain recombines TRBV27 with TRBJ2-2, with 9 nucleotides matching TRBD2. This CDR3 comprises 17 residues. The germline gives CDR1 MNHEY, CDR2 SMNVEV (reference sequence). V was pared by 0 bases and J by 7 bases, with 9 bases of the junction left unmatched. The CDR3 is CASSLSPSGAHRGELFF. As DNA, the CDR3 is TGTGCCAGCAGTTTATCCCCTAGCGGGGCCCACCGCGGGGAGCTGTTTTTT.